A single T cell receptor (beta chain) is shown here with its context. PCR was performed using 60 Vbeta and 13 Jbeta primers. The table came from immunoSEQ multiplex PCR; TCRdb's copy has only in-frame clones and leaves some out. Of hundreds of thousands of clones listed, around 80% are singletons. Germline loops: CDR1 SGHTA, CDR2 FQGNSA. This CDR3 spans 16 amino acids. With V trimmed by 5 bases and J by 5 bases, 11 bases remained unmatched. This sample stems from a study of cytomegalovirus exposure and HLA in healthy donors. The sequence came from a woman aged 55-69 years in good health and CMV-seropositive. The sequencing input was PBMCs. V and J are TRBV7-2 and TRBJ2-3; 9 nucleotides line up with TRBD1. CDR3 sequence reads: CASSLHTGGSGDTQYF. CDR3 DNA sequence: TGTGCCAGCAGCCTCCACACAGGGGGCTCTGGAGATACGCAGTATTTT.